These 29 T cell receptor beta chains share one sample of origin, sequenced in a study of cytotoxic CD8 clonotypes in ibrutinib-treated CLL. Profiling relied on immunoSEQ multiplex PCR, and the TCRdb table lists in-frame clones only, not all of them. The data contain 30,000 to 40,000 clones, around 70% of them seen just once; the ten biggest clones take up roughly a quarter. This specimen consisted of PBMCs, obtained before ibrutinib treatment. These receptors were obtained from a human donor with chronic lymphocytic leukemia.

The rearrangement joins TRBV7-2 to TRBJ2-5, with 14 bases identical to TRBD2. The CDR3 totals 15 residues. The germline V gene has CDR1 SGHTA and CDR2 FQGNSA. J was trimmed by 5 bases and V by 6 bases; bases with no gene match: 5. For the CDR3, the DNA is TGTGCCAGCAGTTGGACTAGCGGGGGGAAGGAGACCCAGTACTTC. It translates to CASSWTSGGKETQYF.

This chain uses TRBV28 with TRBJ1-1; weak D call: TRBD1 (6 bases). CDR1 and CDR2 from the germline V gene are MDHEN and SYDVKM. V gave up 2 bases and J gave up 1 base, with 11 bases separating them. This CDR3 is built from 15 residues. The CDR3 here is CASSLPDRKNTEAFF. CDR3 coding DNA: TGTGCCAGCAGTTTACCGGACAGAAAGAACACTGAAGCTTTCTTT.

V usage is TRBV7-2 and J usage is TRBJ1-2; D unresolved. V was shortened by 4 bases and J by 5 bases, with 5 bases between the two germline ends. The CDR3 covers 11 residues. From germline, CDR1 is SGHTA and CDR2 FQGNSA. The DNA of the CDR3 is TGTGCCAGCAGCTACTTATATGGCTACACCTTC. This sequence encodes CASSYLYGYTF.

The rearrangement joins TRBV9 to TRBJ1-1; D perhaps matches TRBD1 (6 bases). Per germline, CDR1 SGDLS and CDR2 YYNGEE. V was pared by 2 bases and J by 1 base, with 12 bases between. The CDR3 covers 15 residues. Written as DNA, the CDR3 is TGTGCCAGCAGCGTCGATTCGGGGGCGAACACTGAAGCTTTCTTT. Residues: CASSVDSGANTEAFF. The full variable domain, its missing parts supplied by reference TRBV9 and TRBJ1-1, is DSGVTQTPKHLITATGQRVTLRCSPRSGDLSVYWYQQSLDQGLQFLIQYYNGEERAKGNILERFSAQQFPDLHSELNLSSLELGDSALYFCASSVDSGANTEAFFGQGTRLTVV.

Here the CDR3 DNA reads TGCGCCAGCAGCCAAGGGAGGGAGGGAGGAACCCAAGAGACCCAGTACTTC. Amino acids: CASSQGREGGTQETQYF. The gene calls are TRBV4-1 and TRBJ2-5, with 7 bases lining up with TRBD2. CDR1 MGHRA and CDR2 YSYEKL come from the germline V gene. This CDR3 region has 17 residues. Losses at the gene ends were 1 base for V and 1 base for J; bases not matched to a gene: 9.

This clone has only a few counts. V and J are TRBV30 and TRBJ1-1; a weak D match, TRBD1 (5 bases). V was trimmed by 6 bases and J by 1 base, leaving 27 bases between them. Germline CDR1 and CDR2: GTSNPN and SVGIG (reference sequence). The CDR3 has 18 amino acids. The CDR3 sequence is CACNRDGTHSYGNTEAFF. DNA of the CDR3: TGTGCCTGCAACCGCGACGGGACTCATAGTTATGGGAACACTGAAGCTTTCTTT.

V gene TRBV4-2 combines with J gene TRBJ2-3; 7 bases agree with TRBD1. Germline trimming cut 5 bases from V and 2 bases from J; bases unmatched to any gene: 7. CDR3 length: 15 residues. Germline assignment: CDR1 LGHNA and CDR2 YNFKEQ. CDR3 sequence reads: CASSYGQDNTDTQYF. Written as DNA, the CDR3 is TGTGCCAGCAGCTACGGACAGGATAACACAGATACGCAGTATTTT.

The chain is built from TRBV5-1 and TRBJ2-7, with 8 bases matching TRBD1. CDR3 length: 14 residues. Looked up from germline, CDR1 is SGHRS and CDR2 is YFSETQ. V dropped 5 bases and J dropped 5; count of bases not matched to a gene: 9. The CDR3 sequence: CASRPGGTLHEQYF. CDR3 DNA sequence: TGCGCCAGCAGACCAGGGGGCACACTCCACGAGCAGTACTTC.

Written as DNA, the CDR3 is TGTGCCAGCAGCAATCCTCTGGATACGCAGTATTTT. It encodes CASSNPLDTQYF. The genes are TRBV7-9 and TRBJ2-3; D is undetermined. The CDR3 is 12 amino acids. Looked up from germline, CDR1 is SEHNR and CDR2 is FQNEAQ (reference sequence). The V end was cut by 5 bases, the J end by 6 bases, with 9 bases between.

The chain employs TRBV25-1 and TRBJ2-1; 7 positions agree with TRBD1. Trimming took 4 bases from V and 4 from J; bases not matched to a gene: 10. The length of the CDR3 is 16 residues. Germline V gene data show CDR1 as MGHDK and CDR2 as SYGVNS. The CDR3 here is CASSGVRDRRYNEQFF. CDR3 in DNA: TGTGCCAGCAGTGGAGTCCGGGACAGAAGATACAATGAGCAGTTCTTC.

CDR3 DNA: TGCGCCAGCAGCCACGGTGCCAATCAGCCCCAGCATTTT. As protein: CASSHGANQPQHF. This chain links TRBV4-1 with TRBJ1-5; no definite D call. Germline V gene lookup returns CDR1 MGHRA and CDR2 YSYEKL. Trimming stripped 3 bases from V and 3 bases from J, with 6 bases between. This CDR3 has 13 amino acids.

This clone was found a few times. The chain couples TRBV18 to TRBJ1-1, with a possible D match to TRBD1 (6 bases). This CDR3 comprises 15 residues. Germline CDR1 KGHSH, CDR2 LQKENI. V lost 2 bases and J 3 bases, leaving 13 bases between the germline ends. The CDR3 DNA sequence: TGTGCCAGCTCACCAGGCGGACAGAGTCACACTGAAGCTTTCTTT. Encoded protein: CASSPGGQSHTEAFF.

CDR3 sequence: CASSLRREGPLHEQYF. CDR3 in DNA: TGTGCCAGCAGTTTAAGGCGGGAGGGCCCCCTCCACGAGCAGTACTTC. The J gene is TRBJ2-7, the V gene TRBV27; 9 bases line up with TRBD2. Germline V CDR1 and CDR2: MNHEY, SMNVEV (reference sequence). J gave up 5 bases and V 2 bases, and 10 bases lay outside the gene matches. The CDR3 extends over 16 amino acids.

This chain joins TRBV4-3 and TRBJ2-3; 10 bases match TRBD1. V dropped 6 bases and J dropped 6; count of bases not matched to a gene: 6. CDR1 is LGHNA, CDR2 YSLEER, per germline. The CDR3 contains 14 residues. The CDR3 DNA follows: TGCGCCAGCAGTCCGGGACAGGGGTGGGATACGCAGTATTTT. Its translation is CASSPGQGWDTQYF.

The chain joins TRBV4-2 to TRBJ2-4, with TRBD2 identical over 7 bases. The CDR3 extends over 17 amino acids. In germline, CDR1 is LGHNA, CDR2 YNFKEQ. Trimming removed 0 bases from V and 3 bases from J; junction bases left unmatched: 8. The CDR3 nucleotides are TGTGCCAGCAGCCAAGAAGGGGCGGGGGAGGTCAAAAACATTCAGTACTTC. It encodes CASSQEGAGEVKNIQYF.

The V and J genes are TRBV2 and TRBJ2-3, with 7 bases lining up with TRBD2. This CDR3 spans 15 amino acids. V gave up 9 bases and J gave up 1 base; unmatched junction bases: 10. Germline loops: CDR1 SNHLY, CDR2 FYNNEI. CDR3 loop: CASSLGGGGTDTQYF. The CDR3 nucleotides are TGTGCCAGTTCCCTGGGGGGGGGTGGCACAGATACGCAGTATTTT.

J is TRBJ2-7 and V is TRBV15; unclear D gene. This CDR3 is built from 13 residues. The germline V gene has CDR1 LNHNV and CDR2 YYDKDF (reference sequence). Trimming stripped 4 bases from V and 2 bases from J, with 9 bases between. The CDR3 nucleotides read TGTGCCACCAGCAAAGACGCACCCTACGAGCAGTACTTC. Its protein product is CATSKDAPYEQYF.

The genes are TRBV18 and TRBJ2-2; TRBD1 matches 8 bases. The germline CDR1 and CDR2 sequences are KGHSH and LQKENI. Trimming removed 4 bases from V and 3 bases from J; junction bases left unmatched: 10. The length of the CDR3 is 17 residues. The CDR3 coding sequence is TGTGCCAGCTCACGGCAAGACAGGGGACGGGACACCGGGGAGCTGTTTTTT. Its translation: CASSRQDRGRDTGELFF.

V is TRBV27 and J is TRBJ2-3, with 10 bases that match TRBD1. Germline V gene data show CDR1 as MNHEY and CDR2 as SMNVEV (reference sequence). CDR3 length equals 14 residues. Unmatched junction bases numbered 7, after V lost 8 bases and J lost 5 bases. CDR3 coding DNA: TGTGCCAGCTTTAAGGGACAGGGGAAAGATACGCAGTATTTT. Translating gives CASFKGQGKDTQYF.

This chain connects TRBV7-3 to TRBJ2-7, with D possibly matching TRBD1 (6 bases). Trimming left V 5 bases short and J 7 bases short, with 21 bases between. The CDR3 spans 15 residues. Germline CDR1 SGHTA, CDR2 FQGTGA. CDR3 in DNA: TGTGCCAGCAGCGAAGGAACAGGGCCCGAGTGGGAGCAGTACTTC. It specifies CASSEGTGPEWEQYF.

This chain connects TRBV7-2 to TRBJ2-7; TRBD1 matches 7 bases. Per germline, CDR1 SGHTA and CDR2 FQGNSA. The ends lost 2 bases at V and 3 bases at J; junction bases unmatched: 4. The length of the CDR3 is 14 residues. The CDR3, as DNA: TGTGCCAGCAGCTTAATGGCAGGGGGCTACGAGCAGTACTTC. This sequence encodes CASSLMAGGYEQYF.

The chain is built from TRBV11-2 and TRBJ1-2; the match to TRBD1 covers 11 bases. The CDR3 consists of 15 residues. Per the germline V gene, CDR1 is SGHAT and CDR2 is FQNNGV. Trimming took 5 bases from V and 4 from J; bases not matched to a gene: 6. The CDR3, as DNA: TGTGCCAGCAGCGCCCTTGGACAGGGGGCCTATGGCTACACCTTC. Amino acid sequence: CASSALGQGAYGYTF.

This clone has a handful of counts. The V gene is TRBV6-5, the J gene TRBJ2-1, with 10 nucleotides matching TRBD2. Germline CDR1 is MNHEY and CDR2 is SVGAGI. The junction had 5 bases not matched to a gene; V was cut back by 6 bases and J by 6 bases. This CDR3 spans 14 amino acids. This CDR3 is CASSRGLASNEQFF. The CDR3 DNA reads as TGTGCCAGCAGCCGGGGACTAGCGAGCAATGAGCAGTTCTTC.

This clone was found once. The rearrangement joins TRBV6-5 to TRBJ2-3, with 7 positions matching TRBD2. The CDR3 spans 13 residues. Germline CDR1 reads MNHEY; CDR2 reads SVGAGI. V lost 6 bases, J lost 6 bases, and 6 bases stayed unmatched. The chain's CDR3 is CASRFAGEDTQYF. As DNA, the CDR3 is TGTGCCAGCAGATTTGCGGGAGAGGATACGCAGTATTTT.

By sample share, this clone is medium-sized. The same CDR3 also results from other DNA sequences found in this sample. V and J are TRBV4-3 and TRBJ1-5; D gene ambiguous. The CDR3 sequence is 15 residues long. Germline V gene sequence: CDR1 LGHNA, CDR2 YSLEER. V lost 3 bases and J lost 0, with 9 bases in between. CDR3 protein: CASSQDTNSNQPQHF. The CDR3 DNA follows: TGCGCCAGCAGCCAGGATACAAATAGCAATCAGCCCCAGCATTTT.

V usage is TRBV10-3 and J usage is TRBJ2-7; D tentatively reads TRBD1 or TRBD2 (7 bases each). The CDR3 extends over 14 amino acids. CDR1 is ENHRY, CDR2 SYGVKD, per germline. V was clipped by 3 bases and J by 6 bases, with 15 bases between them. Here the CDR3 reads CAISDGAGGGEQYF. DNA for the CDR3: TGTGCCATCAGTGATGGGGCAGGGGGGGGCGAGCAGTACTTC.

The chain couples TRBV4-2 to TRBJ2-7; 7 nucleotides match TRBD1. The CDR3 contains 16 residues. Germline CDR1 LGHNA, CDR2 YNFKEQ. The junction had 9 bases not matched to a gene; V was cut back by 4 bases and J by 0 bases. The CDR3: CASSPGEWDSSYEQYF. Written as DNA, the CDR3 is TGTGCCAGCAGCCCAGGGGAGTGGGACAGCTCCTACGAGCAGTACTTC.

The chain uses TRBV27 and TRBJ2-5; D uncertain. V was clipped by 1 base and J by 4 bases, with 16 bases between them. This CDR3 region has 16 residues. The germline V gene has CDR1 MNHEY and CDR2 SMNVEV (reference sequence). The DNA of the CDR3 is TGTGCCAGCAGTTTATTTCGCCGAAGTGGTTTAGAGACCCAGTACTTC. It translates to CASSLFRRSGLETQYF.

This rearrangement joins TRBV15 to TRBJ1-1; D is unclear. CDR1 and CDR2 (germline): LNHNV, YYDKDF (reference sequence). The length of the CDR3 is 14 residues. V lost 1 base and J lost 7, with 13 bases in between. The CDR3 loop is CATSRGDRVGEAFF. DNA for the CDR3: TGTGCCACCAGCAGAGGGGATAGGGTTGGTGAAGCTTTCTTT.